A selection of T cell receptor beta chains follows, all from one sample in a study of CD8 T cells in Susac syndrome. MiXCR, applied by TCRdb to the immunoSEQ multiplex PCR reads, yields one record per CDR3 protein. Of 110,000 to 150,000 distinct CDR3 sequences in the sample, nearly 97% were seen once. Sequencing was done on a sample of CD4+ T cells from PBMCs. All receptors derive from a human donor with Susac syndrome. Both conserved end residues are part of each CDR3. The D gene is left open where the match is weak. Clone size is shown for a subset of rows, as once, few, many or a class of expanded clone.

V: TRBV7-9
D: -
J: TRBJ2-6
size: -
DNA: TGTGCCAGCCGATCCTCTGGGGCCAACGTCCTGACTTTC
CDR3: CASRSSGANVLTF

V: TRBV6-6
D: TRBD1
J: TRBJ1-3
size: -
DNA: TGTGCCAGCAGTCCCGGACAGGGAAAATACACCATATATTTT
CDR3: CASSPGQGKYTIYF

V: TRBV4-2
D: TRBD2
J: TRBJ2-5
size: -
DNA: TGTGCCAGCAGCCAAGATAAAATAGCGGGGGCCCGTGGAATAGAGACCCAGTACTTC
CDR3: CASSQDKIAGARGIETQYF

V: TRBV24-1
D: -
J: TRBJ2-7
size: once
DNA: TGTGCCACCAGTGATGGGGGGACAGCTTCCTCCTACGAGCAGTACTTC
CDR3: CATSDGGTASSYEQYF

V: TRBV20-1
D: TRBD1
J: TRBJ1-4
size: -
DNA: TGCAGTGCGCAAAAACAGGGGGGGACGGATGAAAAACTGTTTTTT
CDR3: CSAQKQGGTDEKLFF

V: TRBV24-1
D: TRBD1
J: TRBJ2-2
size: -
DNA: TGTGCCACCAGTGACCCGGGACAGGGTGGCACCGGGGAGCTGTTTTTT
CDR3: CATSDPGQGGTGELFF

V: TRBV3-1
D: -
J: TRBJ1-5
size: once
DNA: TGTGCCAGCAGCCAGGCGTATAGCAATCAGCCCCAGCATTTT
CDR3: CASSQAYSNQPQHF

V: TRBV5-1
D: -
J: TRBJ2-2
size: -
DNA: TGCGCCAGCACAGACAGGAGGGAGAACACCGGGGAGCTGTTTTTT
CDR3: CASTDRRENTGELFF

V: TRBV7-2
D: -
J: TRBJ2-5
size: -
DNA: TGTGCCAGCAGCTTAGAGGGGGGGACCCAGTACTTC
CDR3: CASSLEGGTQYF

V: TRBV14
D: -
J: TRBJ2-5
size: -
DNA: TGTGCCAGCAGCCAAAGTATGTCGGCGGGGACCCAGTACTTC
CDR3: CASSQSMSAGTQYF

V: TRBV23-1
D: TRBD2
J: TRBJ2-3
size: once
DNA: TGCGCCAGCAGTCAACTCCTTGGGCTAGCGGAAAAAGGCACAGATACGCAGTATTTT
CDR3: CASSQLLGLAEKGTDTQYF

V: TRBV12-3/TRBV12-4
D: -
J: TRBJ2-1
size: -
DNA: TGTGCCAGCAGTTTATCCAACAATGAGCAGTTCTTC
CDR3: CASSLSNNEQFF

V: TRBV5-4
D: -
J: TRBJ2-3
size: few
DNA: TGTGCCAGCAGCTTGGACACAGATACGCAGTATTTT
CDR3: CASSLDTDTQYF

V: TRBV12-5
D: -
J: TRBJ1-5
size: -
DNA: TGTGCTAGTGGTTTGGAGGCAGGGAGGCATCAGCCCCAGCATTTT
CDR3: CASGLEAGRHQPQHF

V: TRBV18
D: -
J: TRBJ1-1
size: -
DNA: TGTGCCAGCTCACCTAATGTCGCAGGGGCTGAAGCTTTCTTT
CDR3: CASSPNVAGAEAFF

V: TRBV3-1
D: -
J: TRBJ2-7
size: once
DNA: TGTGCCAGCAGCTTCGGACAGATGGCCTACGAGCAGTACTTC
CDR3: CASSFGQMAYEQYF

V: TRBV9
D: -
J: TRBJ1-4
size: -
DNA: TGTGCCAGCAGCTACAACTCCCGAGCTAATGAAAAACTGTTTTTT
CDR3: CASSYNSRANEKLFF

V: TRBV5-1
D: TRBD1
J: TRBJ1-2
size: -
DNA: TGCGCCAGCAGCCGGGATGGGACAGGGACTGGCTACACCTTC
CDR3: CASSRDGTGTGYTF

V: TRBV24-1
D: TRBD1
J: TRBJ2-1
size: -
DNA: TGTGCCACCAGTAACAGGGGGTCCTACAATGAGCAGTTCTTC
CDR3: CATSNRGSYNEQFF

V: TRBV27
D: TRBD1
J: TRBJ2-5
size: -
DNA: TGTGCCAGCAGTGATCACAGGGGCCCAGAGACCCAGTACTTC
CDR3: CASSDHRGPETQYF

V: TRBV29-1
D: -
J: TRBJ2-1
size: -
DNA: TGCAGCTCTAAGGAAGGAGCCTTTCAGTTCTTC
CDR3: CSSKEGAFQFF

V: TRBV5-4
D: -
J: TRBJ1-6
size: few
DNA: TGTGCCAGCAGCCCCGGGACCCCCAATTCACCCCTCCACTTT
CDR3: CASSPGTPNSPLHF

V: TRBV20-1
D: -
J: TRBJ2-2
size: -
DNA: TGCAGTGCTAGAGAATCTCCCGGGGAGCTGTTTTTT
CDR3: CSARESPGELFF

V: TRBV5-6
D: TRBD1
J: TRBJ2-1
size: -
DNA: TGTGCCAGCAGCCTCCCTCGACAGGGCCCGAGCTCCTACAATGAGCAGTTCTTC
CDR3: CASSLPRQGPSSYNEQFF

V: TRBV9
D: -
J: TRBJ1-4
size: -
DNA: TGTGCCAGCAGCTCGCGTACAGGGAAGAAGGGCGAAAAACTGTTTTTT
CDR3: CASSSRTGKKGEKLFF

V: TRBV12-3/TRBV12-4
D: TRBD1
J: TRBJ2-5
size: once
DNA: TGTGCCAGCAGTTCCACAGGGGGCTGGGGAGAGACCCAGTACTTC
CDR3: CASSSTGGWGETQYF

V: TRBV6-5
D: -
J: TRBJ1-5
size: -
DNA: TGTGCCAGCAGTGCACAGGGACTGGGCAATCAGCCCCAGCATTTT
CDR3: CASSAQGLGNQPQHF

V: TRBV29-1
D: TRBD1
J: TRBJ2-4
size: -
DNA: TGCAGCGTTGGACAGGGGGCCAAAAACATTCAGTACTTC
CDR3: CSVGQGAKNIQYF

V: TRBV3-1
D: TRBD1
J: TRBJ2-3
size: -
DNA: TGTGCCAGCAGCCGCCCAGACAGGGTAGCAGATACGCAGTATTTT
CDR3: CASSRPDRVADTQYF

V: TRBV9
D: -
J: TRBJ1-1
size: few
DNA: TGTGCCAGCTCCCGCGACAGTTTGAACACTGAAGCTTTCTTT
CDR3: CASSRDSLNTEAFF

V: TRBV6-4
D: -
J: TRBJ2-7
size: -
DNA: TGTGCCAGCAGTGAACCCGTCAGGGGCGAGCAGTACTTC
CDR3: CASSEPVRGEQYF

V: TRBV28
D: TRBD2
J: TRBJ2-2
size: -
DNA: TGTGCCAGCAGTTTCGGCGGGAGTAACACCGGGGAGCTGTTTTTT
CDR3: CASSFGGSNTGELFF

V: TRBV25-1
D: -
J: TRBJ2-1
size: -
DNA: TGTGCCAGCAGTAAGGCAGGGTACAATGAGCAGTTCTTC
CDR3: CASSKAGYNEQFF

V: TRBV12-3/TRBV12-4
D: TRBD1
J: TRBJ1-2
size: -
DNA: TGTGCCAGCAGTCCGAGGACAGGCGGCTACACCTTC
CDR3: CASSPRTGGYTF

V: TRBV6-2/TRBV6-3
D: TRBD2
J: TRBJ2-5
size: -
DNA: TGTGCCAGCAGGGCGGGACTAGCGACACAAGAGACCCAGTACTTC
CDR3: CASRAGLATQETQYF

V: TRBV29-1
D: -
J: TRBJ2-5
size: -
DNA: TGCAGCGTTGCCGGCGATGAAGAGACCCAGTACTTC
CDR3: CSVAGDEETQYF

V: TRBV12-3/TRBV12-4
D: -
J: TRBJ1-4
size: -
DNA: TGTGCCAGCAGCTACTCAGGGGCGGATGAAAAACTGTTTTTT
CDR3: CASSYSGADEKLFF

V: TRBV7-9
D: -
J: TRBJ2-7
size: -
DNA: TGTGCCAGCAGCTTAAGTTACGTACAGCGACACGAGCAGTACTTC
CDR3: CASSLSYVQRHEQYF

V: TRBV28
D: -
J: TRBJ1-2
size: -
DNA: TGTGCCAGCGTGCGGCCTCCAAACTATGGCTACACCTTC
CDR3: CASVRPPNYGYTF

V: TRBV29-1
D: TRBD2
J: TRBJ2-3
size: -
DNA: TGCAGCGCCGCCCGGGGGGTGACAGATACGCAGTATTTT
CDR3: CSAARGVTDTQYF

V: TRBV20-1
D: -
J: TRBJ1-2
size: -
DNA: TGCAGTGCCAGCGGGTATGGCTACACCTTC
CDR3: CSASGYGYTF

V: TRBV28
D: TRBD1
J: TRBJ1-1
size: -
DNA: TGTGCCAGCAGTTTAGATCCAGGGGGGAGCACTGAAGCTTTCTTT
CDR3: CASSLDPGGSTEAFF

V: TRBV7-9
D: -
J: TRBJ2-7
size: -
DNA: TGTGCCAGCAGCGGCAGGAGCTCCTACGAGCAGTACTTC
CDR3: CASSGRSSYEQYF

V: TRBV6-5
D: TRBD1
J: TRBJ1-6
size: -
DNA: TGTGCCAGCAGTTACTCGAGGACAGGCTCTAATTCACCCCTCCACTTT
CDR3: CASSYSRTGSNSPLHF

V: TRBV7-3
D: -
J: TRBJ2-3
size: -
DNA: TGTGCCAGCAGCCCGAACCGGGCGAGCAATACGCAGTATTTT
CDR3: CASSPNRASNTQYF

V: TRBV12-3/TRBV12-4
D: TRBD1
J: TRBJ2-7
size: -
DNA: TGTGCCAGCACCTCCGACAGGGGATTAGGGCGGCAGTACTTC
CDR3: CASTSDRGLGRQYF

V: TRBV18
D: -
J: TRBJ1-5
size: -
DNA: TGTGCCAGCTCACCAAGAGCAGGTACGGATCAGCCCCAGCATTTT
CDR3: CASSPRAGTDQPQHF

V: TRBV2
D: TRBD2
J: TRBJ2-1
size: -
DNA: TGTGCCAGCGAGCGGGACTCCAGCTCCTACAATGAGCAGTTCTTC
CDR3: CASERDSSSYNEQFF

V: TRBV2
D: -
J: TRBJ2-7
size: -
DNA: TGTGCCAGCAGGGTTAAGGAGCAGTACTTC
CDR3: CASRVKEQYF

V: TRBV6-5
D: -
J: TRBJ1-5
size: -
DNA: TGTGCCAGCAAACTTGACAGAAACAATCAGCCCCAGCATTTT
CDR3: CASKLDRNNQPQHF

V: TRBV9
D: -
J: TRBJ1-2
size: once
DNA: TGTGCCAGCAGCGTCGGGACGGGGGACTATGGCTACACCTTC
CDR3: CASSVGTGDYGYTF

V: TRBV28
D: -
J: TRBJ2-1
size: -
DNA: TGTGCCAGCAGGGCAGGGGTCCGCCCCAATGAGCAGTTCTTC
CDR3: CASRAGVRPNEQFF

V: TRBV15
D: -
J: TRBJ1-6
size: -
DNA: TGTGCCACCTCCCCCCCGAGGGCAGGGCTTAATAATTCACCCCTCCACTTT
CDR3: CATSPPRAGLNNSPLHF

V: TRBV21-1
D: -
J: TRBJ1-5
size: -
DNA: TGTGCCAGCAGTCCAGAGTTAGGGGGGGCGACTCAGCCCCAGCATTTT
CDR3: CASSPELGGATQPQHF

V: TRBV12-3/TRBV12-4
D: TRBD1
J: TRBJ1-2
size: once
DNA: TGTGCCAGCACCACGACAGGGTATGGCTACACCTTC
CDR3: CASTTTGYGYTF

V: TRBV7-3
D: -
J: TRBJ2-2
size: -
DNA: TGTGCCAGCAGCCCAGAACTAGCGAACACCGGGGAGCTGTTTTTT
CDR3: CASSPELANTGELFF

V: TRBV2
D: -
J: TRBJ2-1
size: -
DNA: TGTGCCAGCAGTGGTCCCGGTGAGCAGTTCTTC
CDR3: CASSGPGEQFF

V: TRBV24-1
D: TRBD1
J: TRBJ1-5
size: -
DNA: TGTGCCACCAGCCCCGGGACAGGAGTAGGTCAGCCCCAGCATTTT
CDR3: CATSPGTGVGQPQHF